Presented here are 15 T cell receptor beta chains from one specimen sequenced in a study of early T cells in non-severe SARS-CoV-2 infection. TCRdb re-derived calls from the 5' RACE reads in MiXCR, one entry per CDR3 protein. The data contain some 62,000 distinct CDR3 sequences, roughly a tenth of them singletons. Sequenced sample: whole blood. The receptors shown here come from an adult who was a healthcare worker with PCR-confirmed SARS-CoV-2 infection or an uninfected control (not recorded which).

This clonotype showed up just a few times. Here the CDR3 DNA reads TGTGCCAGCACCCAGACCGGGAGGGGGAGCAATCAGCCCCAGCATTTT. Protein sequence: CASTQTGRGSNQPQHF. The rearrangement joins TRBV2 to TRBJ1-5; D possibly corresponds to TRBD1 (6 bases). Trimming took off 7 bases at V and 1 base at J, with 17 bases between the two ends. CDR1 is SNHLY, CDR2 FYNNEI, per germline. The CDR3 runs 16 residues.

This clonotype was seen more than once but under ten times. The chain joins TRBV6-6 to TRBJ1-1; D gene ambiguous. Trimming removed 3 bases from V and 1 base from J, with 9 bases in between. Germline V gene lookup returns CDR1 MNHNY and CDR2 SVGAGI (reference sequence). This CDR3 has 14 residues. CDR3 protein: CASSYLAENTEAFF. The CDR3 DNA follows: TGTGCCAGCAGTTATCTGGCTGAGAACACTGAAGCTTTCTTT.

This clonotype was observed at least ten times. The chain has TRBV6-4 and TRBJ2-2; D unclear. The CDR3 totals 17 residues. V dropped 3 bases and J dropped 4 bases, with 18 bases sitting between them. The germline CDR1 and CDR2 sequences are MRHNA and SNTAGT. CDR3 amino acids: CASSERYGRTSTGELFF. CDR3 nucleotides: TGTGCCAGCAGTGAAAGGTATGGCAGAACGTCCACCGGGGAGCTGTTTTTT.

CDR3 protein: CASSTRQGTDTQYF. CDR3 DNA sequence: TGTGCCAGCAGCACAAGACAGGGAACAGATACGCAGTATTTT. The gene calls are TRBV5-5 and TRBJ2-3; 7 nucleotides line up with TRBD1. Germline values: CDR1 SGHKS, CDR2 YYEKEE (reference sequence). CDR3 length: 14 amino acids. With 4 bases clipped from V and 3 bases from J, the junction kept 5 bases outside the gene matches.

CDR3: CASSYRRDRQYV. The CDR3 DNA follows: TGTGCCAGCAGTTACAGACGGGACAGGCAATACGTC. The V and J genes are TRBV6-2 or TRBV6-3 and TRBJ2-7; 8 bases map to TRBD1. V was pared by 2 bases and J by 13 bases, with 7 bases of the junction left unmatched. Germline CDR1 and CDR2: MNHEY and SVGEGT. CDR3 length: 12 residues.

Many counts were recorded for this clonotype. The chain has TRBV20-1 and TRBJ2-7; 8 bases agree with TRBD2. Germline lookup yields CDR1 DFQATT and CDR2 SNEGSKA (reference sequence). Trimming removed 4 bases from V and 0 bases from J; junction bases left unmatched: 5. This CDR3 comprises 14 residues. Here the CDR3 reads CSAKKRGSSYEQYV. The CDR3 bases are TGCAGTGCTAAGAAGCGGGGGAGCTCCTACGAGCAGTACGTC.

The chain couples TRBV20-1 to TRBJ1-1; D is uncertain. Germline V gene sequence: CDR1 DFQATT, CDR2 SNEGSKA (reference sequence). The V gene lost 3 bases and the J gene lost 1 base, with 9 bases spanning the gap. CDR3 length equals 13 residues. The CDR3 protein is CSASGTRNTEAFF. The CDR3 DNA sequence: TGCAGTGCTAGTGGTACACGGAACACTGAAGCTTTCTTT.

This clonotype was seen ten or more times. The chain recombines TRBV19 with TRBJ2-6; no definite D call. Germline V gene sequence: CDR1 LNHDA, CDR2 SQIVND (reference sequence). The germline V and J ends were trimmed by 6 bases and 0 bases, with 15 bases remaining between them. The CDR3 is made up of 17 amino acids. As DNA, the CDR3 is TGTGCCAGTAGCTTACAACTCCGCCACTCTGGGGCCAACGTCCTGACTTTC. It yields the protein CASSLQLRHSGANVLTF.

This clonotype was detected only a few times. The CDR3 region has the DNA TGCGCCAGCAGCCAAGGCTTACAGGGGTTTTCTGGAAACACCATATATTTT. This encodes CASSQGLQGFSGNTIYF. The rearrangement uses TRBV4-1 and TRBJ1-3, with 7 bases matching TRBD1. V shed 1 base, J shed 1 base, and the junction held 7 bases outside the gene matches. The CDR3 runs to 17 residues. Germline-derived CDR1 and CDR2 are MGHRA and YSYEKL.

V gene TRBV5-1 combines with J gene TRBJ1-4; no clear D gene. CDR3 size: 12 residues. CDR1 and CDR2 (germline): SGHRS, YFSETQ. The V end lost 3 bases, the J end lost 4 bases, and 4 bases lay between the germline ends. CDR3 nucleotide sequence: TGCGCCAGCAGCTCTCTTAATGAAAAACTGTTTTTT. Its translation is CASSSLNEKLFF.

This clonotype came up a few times. The chain uses TRBV6-2 or TRBV6-3 and TRBJ2-2, with 12 nucleotides matching TRBD2. CDR1 MNHEY and CDR2 SVGEGT come from the germline V gene. This CDR3 region has 17 residues. Unmatched junction bases numbered 7, after V lost 5 bases and J lost 3 bases. This chain's CDR3 is CASSLRLAGADTGELFF. CDR3 nucleotides: TGTGCCAGCAGTCTAAGACTAGCGGGGGCCGACACCGGGGAGCTGTTTTTT.

The chain couples TRBV27 to TRBJ1-2; D is perhaps TRBD1 (6 bases). The V and J ends lost 6 bases and 3 bases respectively, with 23 bases between them. The CDR3 covers 17 residues. Germline V lookup: CDR1 MNHEY, CDR2 SMNVEV (reference sequence). The CDR3 nucleotides read TGTGCCAGCAGATCCGACAGCAGTCAGGAGGGGGACTATGGCTACACCTTC. Protein product: CASRSDSSQEGDYGYTF.

This clonotype was seen a handful of times. The J gene is TRBJ2-5, the V gene TRBV5-1; a weak D match, TRBD2 (5 bases). V was cut by 3 bases and J by 5 bases, with 11 bases left in between. This CDR3 comprises 13 residues. Germline CDR1 reads SGHRS; CDR2 reads YFSETQ. The CDR3 bases are TGCGCCAGCAGCTCGGGATCGTACGAGACCCAGTACTTC. Its translation: CASSSGSYETQYF.

This clonotype occurred many times. The chain links TRBV14 to TRBJ2-1, with D possibly being TRBD1 or TRBD2 (6 bases each). V was clipped by 1 base and J by 0 bases, with 16 bases between them. Germline lookup yields CDR1 SGHDN and CDR2 FVKESK. This CDR3 has 18 amino acids. This CDR3 reads CASSQARRGRASYNEQFF. The CDR3 coding sequence is TGTGCCAGCAGCCAAGCCCGACGGGGGCGTGCCTCCTACAATGAGCAGTTCTTC. Full variable domain (rest looked up from reference TRBV14 and TRBJ2-1): EAGVTQFPSHSVIEKGQTVTLRCDPISGHDNLYWYRRVMGKEIKFLLHFVKESKQDESGMPNNRFLAERTGGTYSTLKVQPAELEDSGVYFCASSQARRGRASYNEQFFGPGTRLTVL.

This chain uses TRBV5-1 with TRBJ2-3; D may be TRBD1 or TRBD2 (5 bases each). Germline CDR1 and CDR2: SGHRS and YFSETQ. This CDR3 contains 15 residues. Deletions cut 4 bases from V and 3 bases from J, with 15 bases between. DNA for the CDR3: TGCGCCAGCAGCCGGGACGAGGCGAAGACAGATACGCAGTATTTT. Amino acids: CASSRDEAKTDTQYF.